The present T cell receptor (beta chain) was sequenced within a study of Graves' ophthalmopathy and Graves' hyperthyroidism. As the template, RNA transcripts were used to amplify TCR beta CDR3 regions. A first-round RT-PCR used HTBI primers, followed by a second-round multiplex PCR. TCRdb independently ran MiXCR on the multiplex PCR reads; one entry per CDR3 protein. The table shows hundreds of thousands of distinct CDR3 sequences, with around 20% occurring only once. On this clonotype itself: The antigen remains unidentified.

The CDR3 totals 15 residues. V shed 3 bases and J shed 2 bases, with 8 bases lying between them. Germline V gene data show CDR1 as KGHSH and CDR2 as LQKENI. Regarding the study as a whole: Most expanded clonotypes in thyroid above 0.001 frequency also showed up in blood.

The J gene is TRBJ2-6, the V gene TRBV18; perhaps D is TRBD1 or TRBD2 (5 bases each). Material for sequencing was peripheral blood. The sequence was collected from a woman aged 18-30 years with stable Graves' hyperthyroidism. In nucleotides, the CDR3 is TGTGCCAGCTCACCGGGACGGGCTGGGGCCAACGTCCTGACTTTC. This translates into CASSPGRAGANVLTF. Based on the CDR3 plus reference TRBV18 and TRBJ2-6, the full variable domain is NAGVMQNPRHLVRRRGQEARLRCSPMKGHSHVYWYRQLPEEGLKFMVYLQKENIIDESGMPKERFSAEFPKEGPSILRIQQVVRGDSAAYFCASSPGRAGANVLTFGAGSRLTVL.